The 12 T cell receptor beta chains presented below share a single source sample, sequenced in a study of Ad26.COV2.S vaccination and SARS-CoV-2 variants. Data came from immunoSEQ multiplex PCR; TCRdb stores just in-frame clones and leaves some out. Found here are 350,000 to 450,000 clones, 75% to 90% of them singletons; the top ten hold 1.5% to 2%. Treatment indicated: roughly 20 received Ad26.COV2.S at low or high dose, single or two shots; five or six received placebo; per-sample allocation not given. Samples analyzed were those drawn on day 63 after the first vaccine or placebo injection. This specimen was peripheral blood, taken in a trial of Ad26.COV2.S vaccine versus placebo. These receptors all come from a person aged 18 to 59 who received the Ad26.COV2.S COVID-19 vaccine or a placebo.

The DNA for the CDR3 is TGCGCCAGCAGCCAAGGAACGGACAATGAGCAGTTCTTC. Protein sequence: CASSQGTDNEQFF. The chain carries TRBV4-1 and TRBJ2-1; D unresolved. V shed 1 base and J shed 5 bases, with 6 bases lying between them. The CDR3 contains 13 residues. In germline, CDR1 is MGHRA, CDR2 YSYEKL.

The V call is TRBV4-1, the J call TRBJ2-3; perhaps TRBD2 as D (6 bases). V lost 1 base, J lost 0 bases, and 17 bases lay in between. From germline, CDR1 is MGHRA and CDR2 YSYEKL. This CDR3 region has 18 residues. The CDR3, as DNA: TGCGCCAGCAGCCAAGCTCGATTTGGTGGGACTAGCACAGATACGCAGTATTTT. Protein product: CASSQARFGGTSTDTQYF.

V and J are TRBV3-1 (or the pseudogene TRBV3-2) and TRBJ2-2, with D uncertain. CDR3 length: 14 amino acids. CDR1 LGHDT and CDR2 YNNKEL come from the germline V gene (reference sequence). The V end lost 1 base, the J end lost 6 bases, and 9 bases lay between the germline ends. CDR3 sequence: CASSQGDTSGELFF. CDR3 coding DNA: TGTGCCAGCAGCCAAGGAGACACGTCCGGGGAGCTGTTTTTT.

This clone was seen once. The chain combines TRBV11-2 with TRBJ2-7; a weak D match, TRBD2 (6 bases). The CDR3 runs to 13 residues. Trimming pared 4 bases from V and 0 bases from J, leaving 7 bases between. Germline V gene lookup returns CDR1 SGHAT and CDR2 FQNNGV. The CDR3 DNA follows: TGTGCCAGCAGCTCGGACTACTCCTACGAGCAGTACTTC. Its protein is CASSSDYSYEQYF.

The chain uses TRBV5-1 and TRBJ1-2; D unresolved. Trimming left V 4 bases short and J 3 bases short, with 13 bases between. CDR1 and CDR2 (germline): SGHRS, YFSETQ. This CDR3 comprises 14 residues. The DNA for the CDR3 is TGCGCCAGCAGCCCAGACCTGACGGACTATGGCTACACCTTC. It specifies CASSPDLTDYGYTF.

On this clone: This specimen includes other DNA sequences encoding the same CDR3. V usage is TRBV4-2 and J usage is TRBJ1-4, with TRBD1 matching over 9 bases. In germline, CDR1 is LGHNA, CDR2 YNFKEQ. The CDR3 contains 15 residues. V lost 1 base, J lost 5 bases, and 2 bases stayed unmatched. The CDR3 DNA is TGTGCCAGCAGCCAAGCCGGGACAGGGAATGAAAAACTGTTTTTT. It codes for CASSQAGTGNEKLFF.

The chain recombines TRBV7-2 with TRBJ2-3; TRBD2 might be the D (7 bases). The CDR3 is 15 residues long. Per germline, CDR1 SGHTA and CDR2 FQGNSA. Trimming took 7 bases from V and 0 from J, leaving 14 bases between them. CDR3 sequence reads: CASKTRGGSTDTQYF. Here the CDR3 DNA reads TGTGCCAGCAAAACAAGGGGGGGGAGCACAGATACGCAGTATTTT.

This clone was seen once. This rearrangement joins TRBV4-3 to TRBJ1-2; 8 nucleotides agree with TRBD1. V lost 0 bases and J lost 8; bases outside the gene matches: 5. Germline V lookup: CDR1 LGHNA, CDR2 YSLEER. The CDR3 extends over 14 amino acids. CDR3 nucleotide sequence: TGCGCCAGCAGCCAAGATCAGGGGGCGGACGGCTACACCTTC. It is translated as CASSQDQGADGYTF.

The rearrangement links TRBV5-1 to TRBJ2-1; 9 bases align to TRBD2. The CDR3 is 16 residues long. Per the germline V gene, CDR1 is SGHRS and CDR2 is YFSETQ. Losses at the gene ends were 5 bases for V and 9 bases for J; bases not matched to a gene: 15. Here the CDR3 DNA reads TGCGCCAGCAGAAATGCCCTAGCGGGGAGAGTAACTGAGCAGTTCTTC. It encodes CASRNALAGRVTEQFF.

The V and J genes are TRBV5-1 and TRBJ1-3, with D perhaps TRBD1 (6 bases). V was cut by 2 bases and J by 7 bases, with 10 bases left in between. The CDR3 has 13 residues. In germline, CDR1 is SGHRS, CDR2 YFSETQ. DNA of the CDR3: TGCGCCAGCAGCTTTGGCAGGGGTAACACCATATATTTT. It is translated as CASSFGRGNTIYF.

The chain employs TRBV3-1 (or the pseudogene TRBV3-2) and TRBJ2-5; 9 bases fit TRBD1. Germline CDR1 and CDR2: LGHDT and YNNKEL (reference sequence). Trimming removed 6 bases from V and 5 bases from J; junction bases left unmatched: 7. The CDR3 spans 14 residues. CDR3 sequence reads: CASRNRGPGETQYF. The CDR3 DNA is TGTGCCAGCAGAAACAGGGGGCCCGGGGAGACCCAGTACTTC.

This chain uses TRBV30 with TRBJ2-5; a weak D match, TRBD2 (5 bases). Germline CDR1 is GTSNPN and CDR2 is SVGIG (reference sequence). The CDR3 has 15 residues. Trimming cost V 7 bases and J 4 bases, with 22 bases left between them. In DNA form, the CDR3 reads TGTGCCTTTACTAGGGAAACCCCAAACCCAGAGACCCAGTACTTC. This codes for CAFTRETPNPETQYF.